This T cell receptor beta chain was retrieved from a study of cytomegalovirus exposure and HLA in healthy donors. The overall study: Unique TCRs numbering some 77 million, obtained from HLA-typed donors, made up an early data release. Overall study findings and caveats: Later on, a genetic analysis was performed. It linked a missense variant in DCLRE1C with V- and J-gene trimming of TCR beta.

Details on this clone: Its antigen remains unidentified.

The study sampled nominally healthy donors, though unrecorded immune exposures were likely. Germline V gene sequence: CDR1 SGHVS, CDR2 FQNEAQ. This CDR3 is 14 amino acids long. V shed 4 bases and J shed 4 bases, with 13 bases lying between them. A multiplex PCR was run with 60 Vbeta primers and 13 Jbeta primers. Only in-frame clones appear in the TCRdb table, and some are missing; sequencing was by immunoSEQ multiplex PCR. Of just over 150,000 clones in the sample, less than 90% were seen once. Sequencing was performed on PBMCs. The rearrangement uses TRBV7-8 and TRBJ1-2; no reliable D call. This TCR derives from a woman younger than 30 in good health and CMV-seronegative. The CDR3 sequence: CASSSTGIPYGYTF. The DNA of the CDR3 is TGTGCCAGCAGCTCTACCGGGATACCCTATGGCTACACCTTC.